This T cell receptor beta chain stems from a study of shared clonotypes between healthy human individuals. The trim removed 4 bases at V and 8 bases at J, leaving 9 bases unmatched. Per germline, CDR1 SQVTM and CDR2 ANQGSEA. The CDR3 extends over 15 amino acids. Some clones are missing from TCRdb's copy, which holds only in-frame ones; the method was immunoSEQ multiplex PCR. The sample yields some 1 million clones, 60% to 80% seen once. Recent vaccinations or acute infections were absent in the healthy HIV-negative adult donors. The rearrangement uses TRBV29-1 and TRBJ2-1; the match to TRBD2 covers 12 bases. The source of this sequence is a man between 18 and 35 years old in good health. The sequenced sample consisted of memory CD4+ T cells sorted from blood. Subset in this sample: CD45RA-negative fraction. The CDR3 DNA follows: TGCAGCGTTGGCCCGTGGACTAGCGGGAATGATGAGCAGTTCTTC. Protein product: CSVGPWTSGNDEQFF.